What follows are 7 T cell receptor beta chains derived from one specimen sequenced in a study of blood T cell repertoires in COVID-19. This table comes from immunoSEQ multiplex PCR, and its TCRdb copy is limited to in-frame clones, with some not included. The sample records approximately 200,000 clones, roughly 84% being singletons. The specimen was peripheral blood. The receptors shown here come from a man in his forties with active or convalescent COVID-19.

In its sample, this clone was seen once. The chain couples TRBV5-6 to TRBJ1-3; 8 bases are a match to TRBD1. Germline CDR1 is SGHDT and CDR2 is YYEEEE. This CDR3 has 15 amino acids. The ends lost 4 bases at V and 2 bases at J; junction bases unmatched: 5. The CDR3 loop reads CASSLETGAGNTIYF. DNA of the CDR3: TGTGCCAGCAGCCTAGAGACAGGGGCTGGAAACACCATATATTTT.

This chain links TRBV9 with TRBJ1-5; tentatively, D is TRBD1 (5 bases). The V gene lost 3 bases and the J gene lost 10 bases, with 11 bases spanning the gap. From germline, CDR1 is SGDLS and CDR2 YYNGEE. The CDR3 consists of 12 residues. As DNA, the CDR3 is TGTGCCAGCAGCGCAGCCGGGGGACCCCAGCATTTT. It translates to CASSAAGGPQHF.

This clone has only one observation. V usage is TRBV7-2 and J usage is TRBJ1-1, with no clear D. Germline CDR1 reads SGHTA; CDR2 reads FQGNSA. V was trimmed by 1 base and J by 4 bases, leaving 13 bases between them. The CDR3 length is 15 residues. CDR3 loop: CASSLGVGVSTEAFF. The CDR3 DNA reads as TGTGCCAGCAGCTTAGGTGTAGGAGTGAGCACTGAAGCTTTCTTT.

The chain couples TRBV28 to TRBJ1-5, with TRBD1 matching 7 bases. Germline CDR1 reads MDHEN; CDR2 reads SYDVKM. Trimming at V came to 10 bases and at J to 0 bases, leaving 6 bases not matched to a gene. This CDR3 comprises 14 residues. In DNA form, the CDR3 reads TGTGCCACGGTCGACAGGGATAGCAATCAGCCCCAGCATTTT. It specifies CATVDRDSNQPQHF.

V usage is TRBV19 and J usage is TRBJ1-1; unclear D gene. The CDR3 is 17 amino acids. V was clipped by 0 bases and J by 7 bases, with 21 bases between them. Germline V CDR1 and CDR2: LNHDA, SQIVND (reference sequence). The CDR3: CASSIDHSSGVQGEAFF. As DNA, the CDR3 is TGTGCCAGTAGTATAGATCATTCTTCCGGGGTTCAAGGTGAAGCTTTCTTT.

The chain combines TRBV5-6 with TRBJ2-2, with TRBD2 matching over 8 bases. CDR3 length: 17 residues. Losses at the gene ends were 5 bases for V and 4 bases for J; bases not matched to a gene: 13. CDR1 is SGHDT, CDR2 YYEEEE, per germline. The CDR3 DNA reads TGTGCCAGCAGTCCCATGGAGCGGGAGCTTTCCACCGGGGAGCTGTTTTTT. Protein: CASSPMERELSTGELFF.

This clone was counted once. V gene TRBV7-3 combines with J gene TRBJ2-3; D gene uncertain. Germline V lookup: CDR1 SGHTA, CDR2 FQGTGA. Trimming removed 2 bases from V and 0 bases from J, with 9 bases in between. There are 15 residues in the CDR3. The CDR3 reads CASSLDITSTDTQYF. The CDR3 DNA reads TGTGCCAGCAGCTTAGACATAACTAGCACAGATACGCAGTATTTT.